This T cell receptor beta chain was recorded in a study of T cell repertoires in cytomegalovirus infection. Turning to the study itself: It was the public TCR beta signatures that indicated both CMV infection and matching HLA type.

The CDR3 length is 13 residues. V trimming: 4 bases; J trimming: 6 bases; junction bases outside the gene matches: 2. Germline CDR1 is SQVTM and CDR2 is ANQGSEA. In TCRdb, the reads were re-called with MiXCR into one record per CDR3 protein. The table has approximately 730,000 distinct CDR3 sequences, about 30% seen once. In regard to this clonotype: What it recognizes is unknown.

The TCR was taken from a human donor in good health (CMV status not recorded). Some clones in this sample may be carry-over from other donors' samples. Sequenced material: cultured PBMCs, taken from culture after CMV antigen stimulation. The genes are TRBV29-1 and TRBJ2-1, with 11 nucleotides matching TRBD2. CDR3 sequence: CSVVTSGVNEQFF. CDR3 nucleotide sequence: TGCAGCGTTGTGACTAGCGGGGTCAATGAGCAGTTCTTC.